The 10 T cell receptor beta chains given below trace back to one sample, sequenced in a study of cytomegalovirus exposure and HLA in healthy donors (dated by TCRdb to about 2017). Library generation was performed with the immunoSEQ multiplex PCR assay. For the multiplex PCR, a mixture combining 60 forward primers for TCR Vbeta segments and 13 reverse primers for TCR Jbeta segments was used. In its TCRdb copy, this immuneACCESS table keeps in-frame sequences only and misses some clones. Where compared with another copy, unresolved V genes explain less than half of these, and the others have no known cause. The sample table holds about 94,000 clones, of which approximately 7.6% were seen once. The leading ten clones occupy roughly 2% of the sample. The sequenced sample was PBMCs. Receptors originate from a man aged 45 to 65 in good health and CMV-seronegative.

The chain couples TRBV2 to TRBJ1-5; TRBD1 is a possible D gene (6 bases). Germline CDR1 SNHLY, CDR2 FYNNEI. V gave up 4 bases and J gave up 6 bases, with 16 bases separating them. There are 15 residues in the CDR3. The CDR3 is CASSADGQGSQPQHF. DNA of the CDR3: TGTGCCAGCAGTGCAGACGGTCAGGGGTCTCAGCCCCAGCATTTT.

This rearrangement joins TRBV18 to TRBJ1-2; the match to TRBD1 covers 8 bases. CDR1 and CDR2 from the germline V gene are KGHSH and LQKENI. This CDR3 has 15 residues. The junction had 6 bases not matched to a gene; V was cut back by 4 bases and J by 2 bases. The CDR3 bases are TGTGCCAGCTCACTGGACAGGGAGCCGAACTATGGCTACACCTTC. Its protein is CASSLDREPNYGYTF.

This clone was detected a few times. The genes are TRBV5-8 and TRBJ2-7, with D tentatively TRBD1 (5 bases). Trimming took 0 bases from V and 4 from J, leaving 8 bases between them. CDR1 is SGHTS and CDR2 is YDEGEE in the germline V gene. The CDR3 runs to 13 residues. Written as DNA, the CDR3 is TGTGCCAGCAGCTTGGGGGGCCGGTACGAGCAGTACTTC. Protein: CASSLGGRYEQYF. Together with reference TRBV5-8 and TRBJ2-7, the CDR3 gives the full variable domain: EAGVTQSPTHLIKTRGQQATLRCSPISGHTSVYWYQQALGLGLQFLLWYDEGEERNRGNFPPRFSGRQFPNYSSELNVNALELEDSALYLCASSLGGRYEQYFGPGTRLTVT.

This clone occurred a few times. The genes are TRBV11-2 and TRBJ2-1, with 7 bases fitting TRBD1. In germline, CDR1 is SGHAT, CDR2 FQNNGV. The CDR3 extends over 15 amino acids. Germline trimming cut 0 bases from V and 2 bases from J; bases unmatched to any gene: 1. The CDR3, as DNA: TGTGCCAGCAGCTTAGATGGGACAGCCTACAATGAGCAGTTCTTC. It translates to CASSLDGTAYNEQFF.

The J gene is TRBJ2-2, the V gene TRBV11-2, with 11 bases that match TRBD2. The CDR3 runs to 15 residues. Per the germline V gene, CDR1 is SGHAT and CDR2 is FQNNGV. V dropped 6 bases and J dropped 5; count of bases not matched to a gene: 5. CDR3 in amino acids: CASSSLAGVTGELFF. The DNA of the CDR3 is TGTGCCAGCAGTTCACTAGCGGGGGTGACCGGGGAGCTGTTTTTT. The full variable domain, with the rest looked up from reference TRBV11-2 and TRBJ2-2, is EAGVAQSPRYKIIEKRQSVAFWCNPISGHATLYWYQQILGQGPKLLIQFQNNGVVDDSQLPKDRFSAERLKGVDSTLKIQPAKLEDSAVYLCASSSLAGVTGELFFGEGSRLTVL.

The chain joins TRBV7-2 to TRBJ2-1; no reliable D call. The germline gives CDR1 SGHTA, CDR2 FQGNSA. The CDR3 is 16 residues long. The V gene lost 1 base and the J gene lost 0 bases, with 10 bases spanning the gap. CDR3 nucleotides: TGTGCCAGCAGCTTAGATCCGGTGAGCTCCTACAATGAGCAGTTCTTC. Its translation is CASSLDPVSSYNEQFF.

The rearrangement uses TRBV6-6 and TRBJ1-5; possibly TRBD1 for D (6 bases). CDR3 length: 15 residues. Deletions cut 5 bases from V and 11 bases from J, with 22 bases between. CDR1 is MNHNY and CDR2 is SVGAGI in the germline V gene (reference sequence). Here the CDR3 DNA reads TGTGCCAGCAGTCCTTTGACAGGCCCTCCAGGGTCCCAGCATTTT. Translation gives CASSPLTGPPGSQHF.

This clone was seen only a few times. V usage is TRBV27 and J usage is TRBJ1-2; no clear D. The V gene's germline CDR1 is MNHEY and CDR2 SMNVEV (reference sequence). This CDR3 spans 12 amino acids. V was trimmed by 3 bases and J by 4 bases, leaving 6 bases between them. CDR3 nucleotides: TGTGCCAGCAGTTTTTCCGGCTATGGCTACACCTTC. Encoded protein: CASSFSGYGYTF.

DNA for the CDR3: TGCGCCAGCAGGGGGACAGTTGGGACTAATGAAAAACTGTTTTTT. The encoded protein is CASRGTVGTNEKLFF. The V gene is TRBV10-2, the J gene TRBJ1-4; 7 positions match TRBD1. CDR3 size: 15 residues. The V and J ends lost 6 bases and 2 bases, in that order; junction bases with no gene match: 6. CDR1 is WSHSY, CDR2 SAAADI, per germline.

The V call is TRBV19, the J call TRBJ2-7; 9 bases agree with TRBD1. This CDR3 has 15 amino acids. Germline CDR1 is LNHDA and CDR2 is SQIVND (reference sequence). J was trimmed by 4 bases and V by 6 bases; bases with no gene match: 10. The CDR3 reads CASRSPGQGSYEQYF. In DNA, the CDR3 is TGTGCCAGTAGATCACCGGGACAGGGATCGTACGAGCAGTACTTC. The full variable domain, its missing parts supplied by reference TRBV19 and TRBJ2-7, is DGGITQSPKYLFRKEGQNVTLSCEQNLNHDAMYWYRQDPGQGLRLIYYSQIVNDFQKGDIAEGYSVSREKKESFPLTVTSAQKNPTAFYLCASRSPGQGSYEQYFGPGTRLTVT.